A selection of T cell receptor beta chains follows, all from one sample in a study of cytomegalovirus exposure and HLA in healthy donors. Assay: immunoSEQ multiplex PCR; the TCRdb copy retains only in-frame clones and omits some. Of about 98,000 clones listed, around 72% were seen once; the top ten hold approximately 11%. The source material was PBMCs. These receptors were collected from a man in his late teens or twenties in good health and CMV-seropositive. Each CDR3 is given with its conserved first and last residue. The order of the fields is clone size, D gene, J gene, V gene, CDR3 protein, CDR3 DNA. D genes are given only for firm matches. Size values are once, few and many counts, or a class for expanded clones, and some rows have none.

abundance: -
d_gene: TRBD1
j_gene: TRBJ2-5
v_gene: TRBV7-2
CDR3aa: CASSLGGQLGSQYF
CDR3nt: TGTGCCAGCAGCTTAGGGGGACAGTTGGGATCCCAGTACTTC

abundance: few
d_gene: TRBD2
j_gene: TRBJ2-5
v_gene: TRBV2
CDR3aa: CASRERGGKTQYF
CDR3nt: TGTGCCAGCAGAGAGCGGGGGGGTAAGACCCAGTACTTC

abundance: -
d_gene: -
j_gene: TRBJ1-2
v_gene: TRBV29-1
CDR3aa: CSVAGGLGYTF
CDR3nt: TGCAGCGTTGCGGGGGGGCTTGGCTACACCTTC

abundance: -
d_gene: -
j_gene: TRBJ2-3
v_gene: TRBV5-6
CDR3aa: CASSLIGQGFTDTQYF
CDR3nt: TGTGCCAGCAGCTTGATTGGGCAGGGGTTCACAGATACGCAGTATTTT

abundance: -
d_gene: -
j_gene: TRBJ1-1
v_gene: TRBV5-1
CDR3aa: CASSLGDSRAFF
CDR3nt: TGCGCCAGCAGCTTGGGCGACAGTCGAGCTTTCTTT

abundance: -
d_gene: TRBD1
j_gene: TRBJ1-2
v_gene: TRBV9
CDR3aa: CASSVTGTGYGYTF
CDR3nt: TGTGCCAGCAGTGTCACTGGGACAGGCTATGGCTACACCTTC

abundance: -
d_gene: TRBD1
j_gene: TRBJ1-5
v_gene: TRBV2
CDR3aa: CASSGQGGNQPQHF
CDR3nt: TGTGCCAGCAGTGGGCAGGGGGGCAATCAGCCCCAGCATTTT

abundance: -
d_gene: TRBD1
j_gene: TRBJ1-2
v_gene: TRBV7-9
CDR3aa: CASSLGQGVYTF
CDR3nt: TGTGCCAGCAGCTTAGGACAGGGAGTTTACACCTTC

abundance: few
d_gene: -
j_gene: TRBJ1-5
v_gene: TRBV29-1
CDR3aa: CSVGCGDQPQHF
CDR3nt: TGCAGCGTTGGCTGCGGAGATCAGCCCCAGCATTTT

abundance: once
d_gene: -
j_gene: TRBJ2-7
v_gene: TRBV6-1
CDR3aa: CASSPIDSTGYEQYF
CDR3nt: TGTGCCAGCAGTCCCATCGACTCGACGGGATACGAGCAGTACTTC

abundance: -
d_gene: -
j_gene: TRBJ2-6
v_gene: TRBV5-1
CDR3aa: CASSGTITGANVLTF
CDR3nt: TGCGCCAGCAGCGGGACAATAACTGGGGCCAACGTCCTGACTTTC

abundance: -
d_gene: -
j_gene: TRBJ1-1
v_gene: TRBV7-2
CDR3aa: CASSLASVAGKAEAFF
CDR3nt: TGTGCCAGCAGCTTAGCGTCGGTGGCAGGAAAGGCGGAAGCTTTCTTT

abundance: -
d_gene: -
j_gene: TRBJ1-1
v_gene: TRBV28
CDR3aa: CASVTGWATEAFF
CDR3nt: TGTGCCAGCGTAACAGGGTGGGCCACTGAAGCTTTCTTT

abundance: few
d_gene: TRBD1
j_gene: TRBJ1-2
v_gene: TRBV7-8
CDR3aa: CASSSGQAKIYGYTF
CDR3nt: TGTGCCAGCAGCTCCGGACAGGCCAAAATCTATGGCTACACCTTC

abundance: -
d_gene: TRBD2
j_gene: TRBJ2-1
v_gene: TRBV7-8
CDR3aa: CASSRTSGGYNEQFF
CDR3nt: TGTGCCAGCAGTCGGACTAGCGGGGGTTACAATGAGCAGTTCTTC

abundance: -
d_gene: -
j_gene: TRBJ2-3
v_gene: TRBV27
CDR3aa: CASSRPAQGGRADTQYF
CDR3nt: TGTGCCAGCAGTAGGCCGGCACAGGGAGGGAGGGCAGATACGCAGTATTTT

abundance: -
d_gene: -
j_gene: TRBJ1-1
v_gene: TRBV6-5
CDR3aa: CASSYMSEDTEAFF
CDR3nt: TGTGCCAGCAGTTACATGTCAGAGGACACTGAAGCTTTCTTT

abundance: -
d_gene: TRBD1
j_gene: TRBJ1-5
v_gene: TRBV4-1
CDR3aa: CASSLTDRGNQPQHF
CDR3nt: TGCGCCAGCAGCCTTACCGACAGGGGCAATCAGCCCCAGCATTTT

abundance: -
d_gene: -
j_gene: TRBJ1-6
v_gene: TRBV30
CDR3aa: CAWQGRDSPLHF
CDR3nt: TGTGCCTGGCAGGGAAGGGATTCACCCCTCCACTTT

abundance: -
d_gene: -
j_gene: TRBJ1-2
v_gene: TRBV6-6
CDR3aa: CASSYQTARHF
CDR3nt: TGTGCCAGCAGTTACCAGACAGCTCGGCACTTC

abundance: -
d_gene: TRBD1
j_gene: TRBJ2-7
v_gene: TRBV10-3
CDR3aa: CAISESGQGITQSYEQYF
CDR3nt: TGTGCCATCAGTGAGTCAGGACAGGGCATAACCCAAAGCTACGAGCAGTACTTC

abundance: -
d_gene: TRBD2
j_gene: TRBJ2-1
v_gene: TRBV9
CDR3aa: CASGPSGAKVDEQFF
CDR3nt: TGTGCCAGCGGCCCTAGCGGGGCCAAGGTGGATGAGCAGTTCTTC

abundance: -
d_gene: -
j_gene: TRBJ2-7
v_gene: TRBV5-8
CDR3aa: CASSFGSDF
CDR3nt: TGTGCCAGCAGCTTTGGTTCGGACTTC

abundance: -
d_gene: TRBD1
j_gene: TRBJ2-7
v_gene: TRBV13
CDR3aa: CASSSRGQGAGDEQYF
CDR3nt: TGTGCCAGCAGCAGCCGTGGACAGGGGGCAGGAGACGAGCAGTACTTC

abundance: -
d_gene: TRBD1
j_gene: TRBJ1-5
v_gene: TRBV19
CDR3aa: CASLDRPSNQPQHF
CDR3nt: TGTGCCAGTTTGGACAGGCCTAGCAATCAGCCCCAGCATTTT

abundance: -
d_gene: -
j_gene: TRBJ2-3
v_gene: TRBV15
CDR3aa: CATSHRGMSDTQYF
CDR3nt: TGTGCCACCAGCCACCGGGGAATGAGCGATACGCAGTATTTT

abundance: -
d_gene: -
j_gene: TRBJ1-2
v_gene: TRBV19
CDR3aa: CASSISWAADYGYTF
CDR3nt: TGTGCCAGTAGTATATCTTGGGCAGCGGACTATGGCTACACCTTC

abundance: -
d_gene: TRBD1
j_gene: TRBJ1-4
v_gene: TRBV9
CDR3aa: CASSSGQGATNEKLFF
CDR3nt: TGTGCCAGCAGCTCGGGACAGGGGGCAACTAATGAAAAACTGTTTTTT

abundance: -
d_gene: TRBD1
j_gene: TRBJ1-2
v_gene: TRBV28
CDR3aa: CASRDRGFNYGYTF
CDR3nt: TGTGCCAGCCGGGACAGGGGGTTTAACTATGGCTACACCTTC

abundance: once
d_gene: TRBD1
j_gene: TRBJ1-3
v_gene: TRBV7-7
CDR3aa: CASSLGTGFDGNTIYF
CDR3nt: TGTGCCAGCAGCTTAGGGACAGGGTTCGATGGAAACACCATATATTTT

abundance: few
d_gene: TRBD1
j_gene: TRBJ2-7
v_gene: TRBV7-8
CDR3aa: CASSFPGQGTEQYF
CDR3nt: TGTGCCAGCAGCTTCCCGGGACAGGGGACCGAGCAGTACTTC

abundance: -
d_gene: -
j_gene: TRBJ2-7
v_gene: TRBV27
CDR3aa: CASSLSMRSLPYEQYF
CDR3nt: TGTGCCAGCAGTTTATCAATGCGGTCGCTCCCCTACGAGCAGTACTTC

abundance: -
d_gene: TRBD1
j_gene: TRBJ1-6
v_gene: TRBV6-5
CDR3aa: CASYKGADGSPLHF
CDR3nt: TGTGCCAGCTACAAGGGGGCGGATGGGTCACCCCTCCACTTT

abundance: -
d_gene: -
j_gene: TRBJ1-1
v_gene: TRBV5-6
CDR3aa: CASSGDSKAEAFF
CDR3nt: TGTGCCAGCAGCGGCGACAGTAAAGCTGAAGCTTTCTTT

abundance: -
d_gene: -
j_gene: TRBJ1-1
v_gene: TRBV19
CDR3aa: CASRGVSFGTEAFF
CDR3nt: TGTGCCAGTAGGGGAGTGAGTTTTGGCACTGAAGCTTTCTTT

abundance: -
d_gene: TRBD2
j_gene: TRBJ2-3
v_gene: TRBV9
CDR3aa: CASSAAGGTGDTQYF
CDR3nt: TGTGCCAGCAGCGCAGCGGGGGGCACTGGAGATACGCAGTATTTT

abundance: -
d_gene: -
j_gene: TRBJ1-3
v_gene: TRBV5-1
CDR3aa: CASSLDGWGNTIYF
CDR3nt: TGCGCCAGCAGCTTGGACGGGTGGGGAAACACCATATATTTT

abundance: -
d_gene: -
j_gene: TRBJ1-1
v_gene: TRBV5-1
CDR3aa: CASSSGDMNTEAFF
CDR3nt: TGCGCCAGCAGCTCGGGAGATATGAACACTGAAGCTTTCTTT

abundance: -
d_gene: TRBD1
j_gene: TRBJ2-1
v_gene: TRBV27
CDR3aa: CATETGDHEQFF
CDR3nt: TGTGCCACGGAGACAGGGGATCATGAGCAGTTCTTC

abundance: -
d_gene: TRBD1
j_gene: TRBJ1-2
v_gene: TRBV7-8
CDR3aa: CASSLVGFLDRGRGFYGYTF
CDR3nt: TGTGCCAGCAGCTTAGTAGGTTTCTTGGACAGGGGGCGCGGATTCTATGGCTACACCTTC

abundance: -
d_gene: -
j_gene: TRBJ1-2
v_gene: TRBV10-2
CDR3aa: CASSESRQNYGYTF
CDR3nt: TGCGCCAGCAGTGAGTCGAGACAGAACTATGGCTACACCTTC

abundance: -
d_gene: TRBD1
j_gene: TRBJ1-1
v_gene: TRBV27
CDR3aa: CASREIRGTEAFF
CDR3nt: TGTGCCAGCAGGGAGATCAGGGGGACTGAAGCTTTCTTT

abundance: -
d_gene: TRBD2
j_gene: TRBJ2-7
v_gene: TRBV27
CDR3aa: CASSLGIAGTYEQYF
CDR3nt: TGTGCCAGCAGTTTGGGGATAGCGGGGACCTACGAGCAGTACTTC

abundance: -
d_gene: TRBD2
j_gene: TRBJ2-7
v_gene: TRBV7-6
CDR3aa: CASSPNVAGESSYEQYF
CDR3nt: TGTGCCAGCAGCCCCAACGTAGCGGGGGAGAGCTCCTACGAGCAGTACTTC

abundance: once
d_gene: -
j_gene: TRBJ1-6
v_gene: TRBV19
CDR3aa: CASSNDRWQPLHF
CDR3nt: TGTGCCAGTAGTAACGACAGGTGGCAACCCCTCCACTTT

abundance: -
d_gene: -
j_gene: TRBJ2-5
v_gene: TRBV19
CDR3aa: CASSSRGRQETQYF
CDR3nt: TGTGCCAGTAGCAGCAGGGGTCGCCAAGAGACCCAGTACTTC

abundance: -
d_gene: TRBD1
j_gene: TRBJ2-7
v_gene: TRBV6-5
CDR3aa: CASRGTGSGEQYF
CDR3nt: TGTGCCAGCAGAGGGACAGGGTCGGGCGAGCAGTACTTC

abundance: once
d_gene: TRBD1
j_gene: TRBJ2-7
v_gene: TRBV6-1
CDR3aa: CAIGNRGHHEQYF
CDR3nt: TGTGCCATTGGGAACAGGGGGCACCACGAGCAGTACTTC

abundance: -
d_gene: TRBD1
j_gene: TRBJ1-4
v_gene: TRBV30
CDR3aa: CAWSAVGTVNEKLFF
CDR3nt: TGTGCCTGGAGCGCCGTCGGGACAGTTAATGAAAAACTGTTTTTT

abundance: few
d_gene: TRBD1
j_gene: TRBJ1-6
v_gene: TRBV6-1
CDR3aa: CAIRDRDNSPLHF
CDR3nt: TGTGCCATCAGGGACAGGGATAATTCACCCCTCCACTTT

abundance: -
d_gene: TRBD1
j_gene: TRBJ2-1
v_gene: TRBV27
CDR3aa: CASSLLSPTGGSYNEQFF
CDR3nt: TGTGCCAGCAGTCTACTATCCCCAACAGGGGGCTCCTACAATGAGCAGTTCTTC

abundance: -
d_gene: TRBD1
j_gene: TRBJ2-7
v_gene: TRBV27
CDR3aa: CASSLTGTGGYEQYF
CDR3nt: TGTGCCAGCAGCCTTACCGGGACAGGGGGTTACGAGCAGTACTTC

abundance: -
d_gene: TRBD1
j_gene: TRBJ1-5
v_gene: TRBV4-1
CDR3aa: CASSQPGQGAQQPQHF
CDR3nt: TGCGCCAGCAGCCAACCCGGACAGGGGGCACAACAGCCCCAGCATTTT

abundance: -
d_gene: -
j_gene: TRBJ1-3
v_gene: TRBV10-3
CDR3aa: CAISAGGGNTIYF
CDR3nt: TGTGCCATCAGTGCCGGCGGGGGAAACACCATATATTTT

abundance: -
d_gene: TRBD1
j_gene: TRBJ2-7
v_gene: TRBV14
CDR3aa: CASSWTGVVEQYF
CDR3nt: TGTGCCAGCAGCTGGACAGGGGTGGTCGAGCAGTACTTC